These 22 T cell receptor beta chains came from one sample sequenced in a study of memory CD4+ T cells and cytomegalovirus serostatus. The sort gate was single viable CD3+CD4+CD8-CD45RO+ cells for memory CD4+ T cells. Some clones are missing from TCRdb's copy, which holds only in-frame ones; the method was immunoSEQ multiplex PCR. This sample has about 58,000 clones, with about four fifths found just once. The sequenced material came from memory CD4+ T cells from blood. The receptors shown here come from an adult in good health and CMV-seronegative. Some clones in this sample may be carry-over from other donors' samples.

V usage is TRBV7-2 and J usage is TRBJ2-2, with D perhaps TRBD2 (6 bases). Germline-derived CDR1 and CDR2 are SGHTA and FQGNSA. Trimming took 2 bases from V and 4 from J, leaving 11 bases between them. CDR3 length equals 15 residues. CDR3 in amino acids: CASSLTGEPTGELFF. The CDR3 nucleotides read TGTGCCAGCAGCTTAACGGGAGAGCCCACCGGGGAGCTGTTTTTT.

The chain has TRBV4-2 and TRBJ2-5, with D perhaps matching TRBD2 (6 bases). Germline CDR1 reads LGHNA; CDR2 reads YNFKEQ. Trimming took 1 base from V and 3 from J, leaving 6 bases between them. CDR3 length: 13 amino acids. The CDR3 spells CASSQVAEETQYF. The CDR3 nucleotides are TGTGCCAGCAGCCAAGTAGCGGAAGAGACCCAGTACTTC.

V is TRBV5-1 and J is TRBJ1-1; D gene ambiguous. Trimming cost V 4 bases and J 4 bases, with 14 bases left between them. The CDR3 length is 14 residues. Germline CDR1 and CDR2: SGHRS and YFSETQ. The CDR3 reads CASSAEGFGTEAFF. The CDR3 nucleotides are TGCGCCAGCAGCGCGGAAGGCTTCGGCACTGAAGCTTTCTTT.

The V gene is TRBV7-9, the J gene TRBJ1-1; 7 bases agree with TRBD1. Germline assignment: CDR1 SEHNR and CDR2 FQNEAQ (reference sequence). Trimming at V came to 5 bases and at J to 4 bases, leaving 10 bases not matched to a gene. This CDR3 is built from 15 residues. CDR3 region: CASSPWTGRGTEAFF. The DNA for the CDR3 is TGTGCCAGCAGCCCCTGGACAGGCCGTGGCACTGAAGCTTTCTTT.

The chain couples TRBV5-1 to TRBJ2-7; TRBD1 or TRBD2 may be the D gene (6 bases each). The CDR3 sequence is 15 residues long. Germline CDR1 is SGHRS and CDR2 is YFSETQ. The V gene lost 0 bases and the J gene lost 1 base, with 11 bases spanning the gap. The CDR3, as DNA: TGCGCCAGCAGCTTGGTTCCGGGGGCATCCTACGAGCAGTACTTC. This encodes CASSLVPGASYEQYF.

The V gene is TRBV2, the J gene TRBJ1-3; TRBD1 is a possible D gene (6 bases). V lost 6 bases and J 0 bases, leaving 18 bases between the germline ends. This CDR3 is 17 amino acids long. Germline CDR1 is SNHLY and CDR2 is FYNNEI. The CDR3 region has the DNA TGTGCCAGCAGGACAGAAAAAGGGGGGGACTCTGGAAACACCATATATTTT. Amino acids: CASRTEKGGDSGNTIYF.

This clone has only a few counts. V gene TRBV9 combines with J gene TRBJ2-2; possibly TRBD2 for D (6 bases). CDR3 length: 14 residues. V lost 0 bases and J lost 7, with 10 bases in between. Germline CDR1 and CDR2: SGDLS and YYNGEE. The CDR3 region is CASSVGGGYGELFF. The CDR3 DNA sequence: TGTGCCAGCAGCGTAGGCGGAGGGTACGGGGAGCTGTTTTTT.

The rearrangement links TRBV29-1 to TRBJ2-1; 7 nucleotides match TRBD2. This CDR3 is built from 15 residues. Losses at the gene ends were 4 bases for V and 5 bases for J; bases not matched to a gene: 11. Looked up from germline, CDR1 is SQVTM and CDR2 is ANQGSEA. CDR3 nucleotide sequence: TGCAGCGTTGCCCCCGGATGGGAGGGCCACAATGAGCAGTTCTTC. This encodes CSVAPGWEGHNEQFF.

The chain links TRBV27 to TRBJ2-2; 11 positions agree with TRBD2. This CDR3 is built from 15 residues. V shed 10 bases, J shed 6 bases, and the junction held 10 bases outside the gene matches. From germline, CDR1 is MNHEY and CDR2 SMNVEV (reference sequence). In nucleotides, the CDR3 is TGTGCCACCCGTCGACTAGCGGGAAAGGCCGGGGAGCTGTTTTTT. It specifies CATRRLAGKAGELFF.

In this sample, this clone turned up once. V and J are TRBV18 and TRBJ2-7, with 7 bases identical to TRBD1. Germline CDR1 is KGHSH and CDR2 is LQKENI. There are 13 residues in the CDR3. The V gene end was trimmed by 3 bases and the J gene end by 2 bases; junction bases not matched to a gene: 1. The CDR3 DNA is TGTGCCAGCTCACCGGGACAGACCTACGAGCAGTACTTC. Protein: CASSPGQTYEQYF.

The V and J genes are TRBV7-3 and TRBJ2-5; D tentatively fits TRBD1 or TRBD2 (5 bases each). The ends were cut back, 3 bases at V and 3 bases at J, with 14 bases in the middle. There are 15 residues in the CDR3. Germline V CDR1 and CDR2: SGHTA, FQGTGA. CDR3 region: CASSLWGRKEETQYF. The CDR3 DNA reads as TGTGCCAGCAGCTTGTGGGGACGGAAAGAAGAGACCCAGTACTTC.

The chain couples TRBV10-1 to TRBJ2-7; possible D gene TRBD2, 5 bases. V was trimmed by 8 bases and J by 3 bases, leaving 20 bases between them. The CDR3 totals 15 residues. The germline gives CDR1 WNHNN, CDR2 SYGVQD (reference sequence). CDR3 nucleotides: TGCGCCAGCCCCCCGGCGGGTACCGCTCGCTACGAGCAGTACTTC. As protein: CASPPAGTARYEQYF.

The chain is built from TRBV25-1 and TRBJ2-5; 11 bases match TRBD2. Germline lookup yields CDR1 MGHDK and CDR2 SYGVNS. Trimming took 6 bases from V and 5 from J; bases not matched to a gene: 14. The CDR3 extends over 17 amino acids. CDR3 nucleotide sequence: TGTGCCAGCAGCCATCTAGCGGGAGGTACCCTCGGGGAGACCCAGTACTTC. Translated, it gives CASSHLAGGTLGETQYF.

The chain has TRBV5-1 and TRBJ2-1, with TRBD1 as a possible D gene (8 bases). The V gene's germline CDR1 is SGHRS and CDR2 YFSETQ. The length of the CDR3 is 15 residues. V was pared by 4 bases and J by 7 bases, with 18 bases between. In nucleotides, the CDR3 is TGCGCCAGCAGCCAACAGGGGGGGCGGATTAATGAGCAGTTCTTC. It translates to CASSQQGGRINEQFF.

This clone appeared once. This chain joins TRBV9 and TRBJ2-2; 14 positions agree with TRBD2. The junction had 3 bases not matched to a gene; V was cut back by 2 bases and J by 6 bases. CDR3 length: 16 amino acids. Germline V gives CDR1 SGDLS, CDR2 YYNGEE. The CDR3 loop is CASSVGLAGGSGELFF. DNA for the CDR3: TGTGCCAGCAGCGTCGGACTAGCGGGAGGATCCGGGGAGCTGTTTTTT. The full variable domain, in which reference TRBV9 and TRBJ2-2 provide the parts outside the CDR3, is DSGVTQTPKHLITATGQRVTLRCSPRSGDLSVYWYQQSLDQGLQFLIQYYNGEERAKGNILERFSAQQFPDLHSELNLSSLELGDSALYFCASSVGLAGGSGELFFGEGSRLTVL.

The J gene is TRBJ2-2, the V gene TRBV7-2; no firm D call. V lost 2 bases and J 5 bases, leaving 6 bases between the germline ends. Germline CDR1 reads SGHTA; CDR2 reads FQGNSA. CDR3 length equals 13 residues. The CDR3 region has the DNA TGTGCCAGCAGCTTAAGGGAAACCGGGGAGCTGTTTTTT. Residues: CASSLRETGELFF.

The chain is built from TRBV7-3 and TRBJ2-3; D tentatively fits TRBD1 or TRBD2 (5 bases each). CDR3 length equals 15 residues. Trimming removed 6 bases from V and 3 bases from J, with 16 bases in between. Germline loops: CDR1 SGHTA, CDR2 FQGTGA. This chain's CDR3 is CASSKLQDLTDTQYF. The CDR3, as DNA: TGTGCCAGCAGTAAATTACAGGACTTAACAGATACGCAGTATTTT.

This sequence joins TRBV5-5 and TRBJ1-2; D might be TRBD1 (5 bases). The V end was cut by 0 bases, the J end by 4 bases, with 10 bases between. The CDR3 contains 14 residues. Germline CDR1 SGHKS, CDR2 YYEKEE (reference sequence). CDR3 DNA: TGTGCCAGCAGCTTGGAGTGGGGGAGCTATGGCTACACCTTC. Its translation: CASSLEWGSYGYTF.

V gene TRBV5-4 combines with J gene TRBJ1-6; tentatively, D is TRBD1 (6 bases). The CDR3 contains 14 residues. The V end lost 0 bases, the J end lost 9 bases, and 10 bases lay between the germline ends. Per the germline V gene, CDR1 is SGHNT and CDR2 is YYREEE (reference sequence). In nucleotides, the CDR3 is TGTGCCAGCAGCTTGGCCGGCAGGGGTTCACCCCTCCACTTT. Its translation is CASSLAGRGSPLHF. Combining the CDR3 with reference TRBV5-4 and TRBJ1-6 gives the whole variable domain ETGVTQSPTHLIKTRGQQVTLRCSSQSGHNTVSWYQQALGQGPQFIFQYYREEENGRGNFPPRFSGLQFPNYSSELNVNALELDDSALYLCASSLAGRGSPLHFGNGTRLTVT.

The CDR3 loop reads CASSYLQDYGYTF. Written as DNA, the CDR3 is TGTGCCAGCAGTTACTTACAGGACTATGGCTACACCTTC. This chain joins TRBV6-5 and TRBJ1-2, with D possibly TRBD1 on 5 matching bases. The germline V gene has CDR1 MNHEY and CDR2 SVGAGI. V was clipped by 1 base and J by 3 bases, with 6 bases between them. This CDR3 is built from 13 residues.

The chain combines TRBV7-3 with TRBJ2-1; TRBD2 aligns across 8 bases. This CDR3 is 15 amino acids long. Per the germline V gene, CDR1 is SGHTA and CDR2 is FQGTGA. V shed 4 bases and J 3 bases; nucleotides not matched to a gene: 5. CDR3 DNA: TGTGCCAGCAGCTCCACTAGCGGCCTCTACAATGAGCAGTTCTTC. It is translated as CASSSTSGLYNEQFF.

V usage is TRBV27 and J usage is TRBJ2-2; D is ambiguous. Trimming took 5 bases from V and 0 from J, leaving 10 bases between them. Looked up from germline, CDR1 is MNHEY and CDR2 is SMNVEV (reference sequence). The CDR3 is 15 residues long. As DNA, the CDR3 is TGTGCCAGCAGTCCCTACACATCGAACACCGGGGAGCTGTTTTTT. Translated, it gives CASSPYTSNTGELFF.